The present T cell receptor beta chain was sequenced within a study of T cell responses to AZD1222 COVID-19 vaccine. Using immunoSEQ multiplex PCR, the repertoire was profiled, and TCRdb retains in-frame clones only, with some absent. The sample carries some 160,000 clones, approximately 88% recorded once. Trimming took off 3 bases at V and 0 bases at J, with 12 bases between the two ends. Germline V gene lookup returns CDR1 SGHRS and CDR2 YFSETQ. There are 16 residues in the CDR3. The gene calls are TRBV5-1 and TRBJ1-4; D gene uncertain. The sequences come from peripheral blood, collected 28 days after the second AZD1222 dose. The clonotype was recovered from an adult who received the AZD1222 COVID-19 vaccine. The CDR3 loop reads CASSYVGVSTNEKLFF. For the CDR3, the DNA is TGCGCCAGCAGCTATGTCGGAGTATCAACTAATGAAAAACTGTTTTTT.